This is a list of T cell receptor beta chains from one sample in a study of control samples from healthy donors and cancer patients. Produced via immunoSEQ multiplex PCR; TCRdb's table is partial and in-frame only. Among around 110,000 clones listed, 88% were seen once. The source material was blood. These receptors originate from a woman in her seventies in good health. CDR3s leave out the opening cysteine and the closing phenylalanine or tryptophan.

CDR3	J	V
ASSLGTGGIGNQPQH	TRBJ1-5	TRBV7-9
ASSQDLLGGGAQETQY	TRBJ2-5	TRBV4-2
ASSYFGRDSPLH	TRBJ1-6	TRBV6-5
ASSQDLRGGYT	TRBJ1-2	TRBV4-2
ASTGGPTDTQY	TRBJ2-3	TRBV9
ASSRWNRVHEQY	TRBJ2-7	TRBV5-6
ASSEPQMNEQY	TRBJ2-7	TRBV10-1
ASSLRGGKGADTQY	TRBJ2-3	TRBV6-6
ATSEPGTGGNQPQH	TRBJ1-5	TRBV24-1
ASSEWGSGANVLT	TRBJ2-6	TRBV6-1
ASSLGQGIVTQY	TRBJ2-5	TRBV6-2/TRBV6-3
ASSLVQGFSDGYT	TRBJ1-2	TRBV11-2
ASSDRDRETDTQY	TRBJ2-3	TRBV6-2/TRBV6-3
ASSSRVGGTEAF	TRBJ1-1	TRBV7-2
ARSLGQGAKGNSPLH	TRBJ1-6	TRBV5-3
ASSQSGGPSDNEQF	TRBJ2-1	TRBV4-2